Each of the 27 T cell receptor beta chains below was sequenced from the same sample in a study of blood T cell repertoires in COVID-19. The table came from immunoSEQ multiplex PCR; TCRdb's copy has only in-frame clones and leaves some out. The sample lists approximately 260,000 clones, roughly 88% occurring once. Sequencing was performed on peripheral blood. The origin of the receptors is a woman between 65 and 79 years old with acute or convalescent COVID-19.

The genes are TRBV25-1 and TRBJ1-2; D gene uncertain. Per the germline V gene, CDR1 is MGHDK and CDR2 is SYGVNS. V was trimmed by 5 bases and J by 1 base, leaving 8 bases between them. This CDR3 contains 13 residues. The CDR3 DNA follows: TGTGCCAGCAGTTCCCAAAATAACTATGGCTACACCTTC. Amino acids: CASSSQNNYGYTF.

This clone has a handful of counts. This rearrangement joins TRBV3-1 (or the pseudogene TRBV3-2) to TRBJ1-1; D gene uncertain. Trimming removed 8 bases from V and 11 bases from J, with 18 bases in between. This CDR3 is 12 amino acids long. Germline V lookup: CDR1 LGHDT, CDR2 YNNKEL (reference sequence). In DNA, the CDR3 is TGTGCCAGCGGGAGACATCTCCTGGAGGCTTTCTTT. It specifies CASGRHLLEAFF.

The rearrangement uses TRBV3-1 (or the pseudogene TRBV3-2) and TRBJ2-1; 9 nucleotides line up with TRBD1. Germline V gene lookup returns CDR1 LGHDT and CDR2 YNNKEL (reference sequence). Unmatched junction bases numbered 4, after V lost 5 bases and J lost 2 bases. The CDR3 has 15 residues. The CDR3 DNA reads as TGTGCCAGCAGCGCGGGACAGGGACCCTACAATGAGCAGTTCTTC. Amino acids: CASSAGQGPYNEQFF.

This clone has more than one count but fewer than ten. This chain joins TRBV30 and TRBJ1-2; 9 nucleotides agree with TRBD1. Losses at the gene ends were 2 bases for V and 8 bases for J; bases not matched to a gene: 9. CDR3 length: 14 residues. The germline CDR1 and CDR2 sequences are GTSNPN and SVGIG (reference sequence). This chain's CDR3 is CAWSFVGQGSGYTF. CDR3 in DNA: TGTGCCTGGAGTTTTGTGGGACAGGGTTCCGGCTACACCTTC. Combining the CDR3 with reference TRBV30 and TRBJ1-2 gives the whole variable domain SQTIHQWPATLVQPVGSPLSLECTVEGTSNPNLYWYRQAAGRGLQLLFYSVGIGQISSEVPQNLSASRPQDRQFILSSKKLLLSDSGFYLCAWSFVGQGSGYTFGSGTRLTVV.

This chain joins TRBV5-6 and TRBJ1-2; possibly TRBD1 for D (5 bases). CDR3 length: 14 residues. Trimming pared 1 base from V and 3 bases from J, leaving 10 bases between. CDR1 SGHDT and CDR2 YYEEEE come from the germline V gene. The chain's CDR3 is CASSLMPGHYGYTF. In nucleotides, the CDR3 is TGTGCCAGCAGCTTGATGCCAGGGCACTATGGCTACACCTTC.

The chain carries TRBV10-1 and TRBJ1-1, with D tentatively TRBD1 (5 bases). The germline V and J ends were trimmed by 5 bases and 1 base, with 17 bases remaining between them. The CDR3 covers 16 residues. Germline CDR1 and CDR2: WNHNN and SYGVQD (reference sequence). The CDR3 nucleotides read TGCGCCAGCAGTCGACAGCGCCGAATGACGAACACTGAAGCTTTCTTT. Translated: CASSRQRRMTNTEAFF.

This CDR3 reads CASSSQDYEQYF. CDR3 nucleotides: TGTGCCAGCAGCTCACAGGACTACGAGCAGTACTTC. V gene TRBV5-4 combines with J gene TRBJ2-7; D possibly corresponds to TRBD1 (5 bases). Trimming took off 3 bases at V and 3 bases at J, with 7 bases between the two ends. Germline-derived CDR1 and CDR2 are SGHNT and YYREEE (reference sequence). The CDR3 consists of 12 residues.

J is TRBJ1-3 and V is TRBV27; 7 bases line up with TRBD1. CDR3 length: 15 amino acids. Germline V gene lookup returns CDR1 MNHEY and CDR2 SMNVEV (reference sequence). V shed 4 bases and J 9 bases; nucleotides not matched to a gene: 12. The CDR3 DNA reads TGTGCCAGCAGTTCGCGGACAGGATTGTCAAGCACCATATATTTT. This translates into CASSSRTGLSSTIYF.

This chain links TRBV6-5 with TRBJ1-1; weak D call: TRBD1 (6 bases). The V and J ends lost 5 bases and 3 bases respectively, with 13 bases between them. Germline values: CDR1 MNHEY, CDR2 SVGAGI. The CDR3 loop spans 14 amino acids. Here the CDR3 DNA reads TGTGCCAGCAGTCTGACAGGTGGGCACACTGAAGCTTTCTTT. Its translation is CASSLTGGHTEAFF.

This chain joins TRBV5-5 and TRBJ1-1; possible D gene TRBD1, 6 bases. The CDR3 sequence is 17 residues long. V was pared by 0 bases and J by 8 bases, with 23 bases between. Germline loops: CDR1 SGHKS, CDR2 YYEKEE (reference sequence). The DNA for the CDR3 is TGTGCCAGCAGCTTGGTCAGGTCGAGGCAGGGGCGAAGGGAAGCTTTCTTT. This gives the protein CASSLVRSRQGRREAFF.

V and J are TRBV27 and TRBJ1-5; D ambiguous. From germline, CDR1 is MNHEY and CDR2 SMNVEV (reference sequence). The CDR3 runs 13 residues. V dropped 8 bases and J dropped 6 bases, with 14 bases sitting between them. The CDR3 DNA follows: TGTGCCAGCGGGCAGCCACCTTTTCAGCCCCAGCATTTT. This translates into CASGQPPFQPQHF.

For the CDR3, the DNA is TGTGCCAGCAGCTTGTCCAGGGAAGGAGGCAATCAGCCCCAGCATTTT. It codes for CASSLSREGGNQPQHF. The chain is built from TRBV5-6 and TRBJ1-5; tentatively, D is TRBD1 (5 bases). Trimming removed 1 base from V and 2 bases from J, with 13 bases in between. This CDR3 has 16 residues. Germline V gene sequence: CDR1 SGHDT, CDR2 YYEEEE. The full variable domain, rest sourced from reference TRBV5-6 and TRBJ1-5, is DAGVTQSPTHLIKTRGQQVTLRCSPKSGHDTVSWYQQALGQGPQFIFQYYEEEERQRGNFPDRFSGHQFPNYSSELNVNALLLGDSALYLCASSLSREGGNQPQHFGDGTRLSIL.

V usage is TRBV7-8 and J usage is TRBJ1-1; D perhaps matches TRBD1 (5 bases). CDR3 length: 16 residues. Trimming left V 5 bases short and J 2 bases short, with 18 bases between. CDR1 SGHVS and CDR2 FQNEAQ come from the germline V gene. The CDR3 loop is CASSRVAGPPNTEAFF. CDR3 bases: TGTGCCAGCAGCCGGGTGGCAGGGCCGCCCAACACTGAAGCTTTCTTT.

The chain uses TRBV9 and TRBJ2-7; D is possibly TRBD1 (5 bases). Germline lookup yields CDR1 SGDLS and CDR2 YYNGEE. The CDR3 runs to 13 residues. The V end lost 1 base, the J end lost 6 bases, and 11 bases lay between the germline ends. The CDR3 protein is CASSVITGGEQYF. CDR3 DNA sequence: TGTGCCAGCAGCGTAATTACAGGTGGCGAGCAGTACTTC.

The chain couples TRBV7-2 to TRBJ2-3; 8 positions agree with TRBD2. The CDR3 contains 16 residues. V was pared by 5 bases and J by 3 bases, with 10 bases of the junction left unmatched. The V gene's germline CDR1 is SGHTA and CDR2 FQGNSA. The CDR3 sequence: CASSTGGLVGTDTQYF. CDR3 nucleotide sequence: TGTGCCAGCAGCACGGGGGGGCTAGTGGGAACAGATACGCAGTATTTT.

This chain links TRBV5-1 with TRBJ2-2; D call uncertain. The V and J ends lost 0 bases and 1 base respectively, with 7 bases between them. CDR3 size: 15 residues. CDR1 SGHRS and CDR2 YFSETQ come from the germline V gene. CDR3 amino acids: CASSLDGENTGELFF. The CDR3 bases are TGCGCCAGCAGCTTGGACGGAGAGAACACCGGGGAGCTGTTTTTT.

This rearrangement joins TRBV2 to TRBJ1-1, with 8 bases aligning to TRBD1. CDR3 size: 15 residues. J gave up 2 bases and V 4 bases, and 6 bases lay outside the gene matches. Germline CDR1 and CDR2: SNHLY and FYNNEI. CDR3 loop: CASSGDRGLNTEAFF. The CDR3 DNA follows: TGTGCCAGCAGTGGAGACAGGGGCCTTAACACTGAAGCTTTCTTT. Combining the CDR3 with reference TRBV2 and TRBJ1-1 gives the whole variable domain EPEVTQTPSHQVTQMGQEVILRCVPISNHLYFYWYRQILGQKVEFLVSFYNNEISEKSEIFDDQFSVERPDGSNFTLKIRSTKLEDSAMYFCASSGDRGLNTEAFFGQGTRLTVV.

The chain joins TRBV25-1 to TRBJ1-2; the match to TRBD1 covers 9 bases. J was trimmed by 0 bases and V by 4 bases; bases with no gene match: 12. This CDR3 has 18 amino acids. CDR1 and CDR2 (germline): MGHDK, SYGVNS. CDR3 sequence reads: CASSVTPGQGVANYGYTF. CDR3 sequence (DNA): TGTGCCAGCAGTGTCACCCCGGGACAGGGTGTAGCTAACTATGGCTACACCTTC.

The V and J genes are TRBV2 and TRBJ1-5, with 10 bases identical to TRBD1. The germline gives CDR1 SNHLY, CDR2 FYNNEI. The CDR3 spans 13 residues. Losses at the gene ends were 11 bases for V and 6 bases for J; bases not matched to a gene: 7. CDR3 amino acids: CAASGTGVQPQHF. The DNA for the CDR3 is TGTGCCGCTTCCGGGACAGGGGTTCAGCCCCAGCATTTT.

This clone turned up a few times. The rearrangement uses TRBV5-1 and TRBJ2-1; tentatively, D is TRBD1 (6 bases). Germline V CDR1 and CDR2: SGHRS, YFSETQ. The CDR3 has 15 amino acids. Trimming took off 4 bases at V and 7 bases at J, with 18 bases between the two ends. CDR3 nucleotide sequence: TGCGCCAGCAGCGTTGCACAGGGACAACTAAATGAGCAGTTCTTC. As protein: CASSVAQGQLNEQFF.

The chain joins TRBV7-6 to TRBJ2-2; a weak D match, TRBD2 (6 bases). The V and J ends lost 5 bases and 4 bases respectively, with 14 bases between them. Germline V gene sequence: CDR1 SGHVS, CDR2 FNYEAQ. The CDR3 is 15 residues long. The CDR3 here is CASSDRRGGTGELFF. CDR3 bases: TGTGCCAGCAGCGACCGGCGGGGCGGCACCGGGGAGCTGTTTTTT. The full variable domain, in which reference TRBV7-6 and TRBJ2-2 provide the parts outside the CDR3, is GAGVSQSPRYKVTKRGQDVALRCDPISGHVSLYWYRQALGQGPEFLTYFNYEAQQDKSGLPNDRFSAERPEGSISTLTIQRTEQRDSAMYRCASSDRRGGTGELFFGEGSRLTVL.

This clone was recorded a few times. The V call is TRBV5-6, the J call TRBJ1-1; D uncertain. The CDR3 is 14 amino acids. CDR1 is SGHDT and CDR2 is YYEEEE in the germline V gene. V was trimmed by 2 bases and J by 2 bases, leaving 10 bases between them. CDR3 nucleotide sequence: TGTGCCAGCAGCTTTGGGCAGAGTAACACTGAAGCTTTCTTT. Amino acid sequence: CASSFGQSNTEAFF.

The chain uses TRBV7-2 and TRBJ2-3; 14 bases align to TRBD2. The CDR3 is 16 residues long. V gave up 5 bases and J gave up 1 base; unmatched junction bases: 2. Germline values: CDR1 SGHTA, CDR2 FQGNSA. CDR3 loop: CASSRGLAGGTDTQYF. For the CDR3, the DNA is TGTGCCAGCAGCCGGGGACTAGCGGGGGGCACAGATACGCAGTATTTT.

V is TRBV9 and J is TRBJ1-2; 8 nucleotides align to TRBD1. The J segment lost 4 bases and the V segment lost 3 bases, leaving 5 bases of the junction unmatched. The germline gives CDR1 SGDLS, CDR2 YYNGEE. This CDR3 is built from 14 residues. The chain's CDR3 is CASSASGTGYGYTF. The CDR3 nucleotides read TGTGCCAGCAGCGCCTCCGGGACAGGCTATGGCTACACCTTC. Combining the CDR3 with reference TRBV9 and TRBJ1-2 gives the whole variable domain DSGVTQTPKHLITATGQRVTLRCSPRSGDLSVYWYQQSLDQGLQFLIQYYNGEERAKGNILERFSAQQFPDLHSELNLSSLELGDSALYFCASSASGTGYGYTFGSGTRLTVV.

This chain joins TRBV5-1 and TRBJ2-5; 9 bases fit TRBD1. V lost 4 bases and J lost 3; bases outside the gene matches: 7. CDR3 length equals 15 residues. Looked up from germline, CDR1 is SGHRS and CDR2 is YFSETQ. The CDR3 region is CASSRTGEGEETQYF. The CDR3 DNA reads TGCGCCAGCAGCCGGACAGGGGAGGGTGAAGAGACCCAGTACTTC.

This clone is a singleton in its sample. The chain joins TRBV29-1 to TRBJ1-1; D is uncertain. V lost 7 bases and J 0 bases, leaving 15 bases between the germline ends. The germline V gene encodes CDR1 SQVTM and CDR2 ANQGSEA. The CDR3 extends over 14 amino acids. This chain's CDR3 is CSARGNTMNTEAFF. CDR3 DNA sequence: TGCAGCGCCCGAGGGAACACAATGAACACTGAAGCTTTCTTT.

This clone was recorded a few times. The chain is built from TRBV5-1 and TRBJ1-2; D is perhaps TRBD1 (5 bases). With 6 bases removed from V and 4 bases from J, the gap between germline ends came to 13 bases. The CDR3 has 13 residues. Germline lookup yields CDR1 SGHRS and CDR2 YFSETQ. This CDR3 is CASKGSDSYGYTF. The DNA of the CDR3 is TGCGCCAGCAAGGGGTCAGACAGCTATGGCTACACCTTC.